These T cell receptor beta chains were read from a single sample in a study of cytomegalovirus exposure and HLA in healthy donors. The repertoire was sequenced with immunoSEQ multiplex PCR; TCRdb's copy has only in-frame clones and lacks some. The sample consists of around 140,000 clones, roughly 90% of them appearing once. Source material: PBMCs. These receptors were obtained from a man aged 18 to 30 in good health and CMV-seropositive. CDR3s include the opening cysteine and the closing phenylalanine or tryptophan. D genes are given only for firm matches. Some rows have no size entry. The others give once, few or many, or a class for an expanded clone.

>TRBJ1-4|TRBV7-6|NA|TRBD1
CASSPATGGEKLFF
TGTGCCAGCAGCCCGGCGACAGGGGGTGAAAAACTGTTTTTT
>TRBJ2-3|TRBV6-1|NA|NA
CASSEYGAAGTDTQYF
TGTGCCAGCAGTGAATATGGGGCAGCAGGCACAGATACGCAGTATTTT
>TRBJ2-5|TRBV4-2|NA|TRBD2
CASSQGEIAGGQETQYF
TGTGCCAGCAGCCAAGGAGAGATAGCGGGGGGGCAAGAGACCCAGTACTTC
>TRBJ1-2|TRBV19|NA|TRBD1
CASSRTGGGGYTF
TGTGCCAGTAGTCGGACAGGGGGCGGTGGCTACACCTTC
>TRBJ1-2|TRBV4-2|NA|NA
CASSQDRQTFYGYTF
TGTGCCAGCAGCCAAGATCGCCAAACTTTCTATGGCTACACCTTC
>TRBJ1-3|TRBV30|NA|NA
CAWSVRAGTGNTIYF
TGTGCCTGGAGTGTACGGGCAGGGACTGGAAACACCATATATTTT
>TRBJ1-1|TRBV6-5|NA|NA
CASSPDSHTEAFF
TGTGCCAGCAGCCCGGACAGCCACACTGAAGCTTTCTTT
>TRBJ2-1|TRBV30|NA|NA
CAWRVSVNEQFF
TGTGCCTGGAGGGTGAGCGTCAATGAGCAGTTCTTC
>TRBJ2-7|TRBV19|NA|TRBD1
CASSDGQGAYEQYF
TGTGCCAGTAGCGATGGACAGGGGGCCTACGAGCAGTACTTC
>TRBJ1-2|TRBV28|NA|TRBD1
CASSLGDRGYGYTF
TGTGCCAGCAGTTTAGGGGACAGGGGATATGGCTACACCTTC
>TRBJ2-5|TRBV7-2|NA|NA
CASSPGTFQETQYF
TGTGCCAGCAGCCCTGGGACTTTTCAAGAGACCCAGTACTTC
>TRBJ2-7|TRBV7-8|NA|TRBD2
CASSRGLAGVSYEQYF
TGTGCCAGCAGCCGGGGACTAGCGGGAGTTTCCTACGAGCAGTACTTC
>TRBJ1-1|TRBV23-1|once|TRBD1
CASSQKKGQGDLLCTEAFF
TGCGCCAGCAGTCAAAAGAAGGGACAGGGGGATCTTCTGTGCACTGAAGCTTTCTTT
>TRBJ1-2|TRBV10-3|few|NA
CAISEVGSNYGYTF
TGTGCCATCAGTGAGGTGGGGAGTAACTATGGCTACACCTTC
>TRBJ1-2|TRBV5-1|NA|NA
CASSQAGVDGYTF
TGCGCCAGCAGCCAAGCAGGGGTAGATGGCTACACCTTC